These 22 T cell receptor beta chains originate from one sample sequenced in a study of liver allograft versus peripheral blood T cells. At the level of the study: Transplanted-liver T cell receptor repertoires were compared with recipients' peripheral blood repertoires.

TCRdb analysed the reads with MiXCR anew, one entry per CDR3 protein. This table has 6,000 to 7,000 distinct CDR3 sequences, 15% to 20% appearing once. The receptors shown here come from a human patient who had a liver transplant. The graft donor may have contributed some T cells.

By share, this clonotype counts as medium-sized. J is TRBJ1-2 and V is TRBV29-1; TRBD1 matches 9 bases. With 8 bases clipped from V and 8 bases from J, the junction kept 9 bases outside the gene matches. Germline lookup yields CDR1 SQVTM and CDR2 ANQGSEA. The CDR3 is made up of 12 amino acids. CDR3 protein: CSTEQGASGYTF. The CDR3 bases are TGCAGCACGGAACAGGGGGCGTCGGGCTACACCTTC.

This clonotype was counted a single time. This may come from a read error, since a much larger clone is one base off. The V gene is TRBV27, the J gene TRBJ2-2, with D perhaps matching TRBD1 (6 bases). Germline V gives CDR1 MNHEY, CDR2 SMNVEV (reference sequence). CDR3 length: 12 amino acids. The CDR3 coding sequence is TGTGCCAGCAGCCAGGGGCCCGGGGATCTGTTTTTT. Its protein is CASSQGPGDLFF.

By sample fraction, this clonotype is medium-sized (0.01 to 0.1%). V gene TRBV13 combines with J gene TRBJ2-6; D remains unclear. The CDR3 has 16 residues. V lost 2 bases and J lost 4, with 12 bases in between. CDR1 PRHDT and CDR2 FYEKMQ come from the germline V gene (reference sequence). The CDR3 nucleotides read TGTGCCAGCAGCTTAATAGCCGGGTCCGGGGCCAACGTCCTGACTTTC. Translation: CASSLIAGSGANVLTF.

Relative to its sample, this clonotype is medium-sized. The rearrangement uses TRBV15 and TRBJ1-2; 8 bases align to TRBD1. The V and J ends lost 2 bases and 6 bases, in that order; junction bases with no gene match: 8. From germline, CDR1 is LNHNV and CDR2 YYDKDF (reference sequence). The CDR3 is made up of 15 amino acids. The CDR3 region is CATSRIKDREHGYTF. CDR3 nucleotides: TGTGCCACCAGCAGAATCAAGGACAGGGAACATGGCTACACCTTC.

This clonotype turned up a few times. The chain employs TRBV20-1 and TRBJ1-2; no clear D. Deletions cut 3 bases from V and 3 bases from J, with 14 bases between. CDR1 DFQATT and CDR2 SNEGSKA come from the germline V gene (reference sequence). This CDR3 is 14 amino acids long. The DNA for the CDR3 is TGCAGTGCTAGGGCAGGAGAAATATACTATGGCTACACCTTC. Residues: CSARAGEIYYGYTF.

This clonotype was seen at least ten times. This chain connects TRBV27 to TRBJ1-2, with D unclear. The germline gives CDR1 MNHEY, CDR2 SMNVEV (reference sequence). V lost 3 bases, J lost 4 bases, and 9 bases lay in between. The CDR3 consists of 13 residues. This CDR3 is CASSFTGAYGYTF. In DNA, the CDR3 is TGTGCCAGCAGTTTTACCGGAGCCTATGGCTACACCTTC.

The genes are TRBV27 and TRBJ2-7; tentatively, D is TRBD1 (6 bases). The germline gives CDR1 MNHEY, CDR2 SMNVEV (reference sequence). V was clipped by 3 bases and J by 2 bases, with 11 bases between them. The CDR3 covers 14 residues. The CDR3 is CASSFRDKAYEQYF. In DNA form, the CDR3 reads TGTGCCAGCAGTTTCCGGGACAAGGCCTACGAGCAGTACTTC.

This chain links TRBV2 with TRBJ2-1, with D perhaps matching TRBD2 (6 bases). The germline gives CDR1 SNHLY, CDR2 FYNNEI. With 7 bases removed from V and 8 bases from J, the gap between germline ends came to 15 bases. The length of the CDR3 is 13 residues. The chain's CDR3 is CASIVNWGDEQFF. The CDR3 DNA sequence: TGTGCCAGCATCGTCAATTGGGGGGATGAGCAGTTCTTC.

The CDR3 DNA reads as TGTGCTAGTGGTTTAGAGGATCTTGGCTACACCTTC. Its translation: CASGLEDLGYTF. The gene calls are TRBV12-5 and TRBJ1-2; D ambiguous. This CDR3 spans 12 amino acids. The germline gives CDR1 LGHNT, CDR2 FRNRAP. With 3 bases removed from V and 7 bases from J, the gap between germline ends came to 9 bases.

In this sample, this clonotype turned up many times. The DNA of the CDR3 is TGTGCCAGCGGTCTCTACTCAACCACAGATACGCAGTATTTT. Residues: CASGLYSTTDTQYF. This sequence joins TRBV19 and TRBJ2-3; no reliable D call. This CDR3 is built from 14 residues. V lost 9 bases and J lost 2, with 15 bases in between. CDR1 and CDR2 (germline): LNHDA, SQIVND (reference sequence).

Ten or more counts support this clonotype. This rearrangement joins TRBV9 to TRBJ1-2; possibly TRBD1 for D (6 bases). Germline CDR1 SGDLS, CDR2 YYNGEE. There are 12 residues in the CDR3. Between the trimmed V and J ends, which lost 5 bases and 10 bases, there was a span of 15 bases. In DNA form, the CDR3 reads TGTGCCAGCAGTGCTCAACAGGGTTACTACACCTTC. This sequence encodes CASSAQQGYYTF.

This clonotype showed up many times. The gene calls are TRBV27 and TRBJ1-1; unclear D gene. Between the trimmed V and J ends, which lost 0 bases and 3 bases, there was a span of 8 bases. This CDR3 has 14 residues. Germline CDR1 and CDR2: MNHEY and SMNVEV (reference sequence). CDR3 residues: CASSLSWRYTEAFF. CDR3 in DNA: TGTGCCAGCAGTTTATCTTGGAGGTACACTGAAGCTTTCTTT.

The chain employs TRBV11-1 and TRBJ1-1; D remains unclear. Trimming left V 5 bases short and J 4 bases short, with 11 bases between. The CDR3 spans 13 residues. Germline CDR1 is SGHAT and CDR2 is FQDESV (reference sequence). CDR3 bases: TGTGCCAGCAGCGACCCCCCGTTCACTGAAGCTTTCTTT. It codes for CASSDPPFTEAFF.

Many counts were recorded for this clonotype. The rearrangement links TRBV11-2 to TRBJ1-2; perhaps TRBD1 as D (5 bases). V was clipped by 3 bases and J by 0 bases, with 11 bases between them. Per the germline V gene, CDR1 is SGHAT and CDR2 is FQNNGV. CDR3 length: 15 amino acids. The CDR3: CASSFGGEANYGYTF. In nucleotides, the CDR3 is TGTGCCAGCAGCTTCGGGGGAGAAGCTAACTATGGCTACACCTTC.

In this sample, this clonotype is medium-sized (0.01 to 0.1%). The chain has TRBV27 and TRBJ1-2; D gene ambiguous. V lost 4 bases and J 0 bases, leaving 9 bases between the germline ends. CDR3 size: 14 residues. Germline V CDR1 and CDR2: MNHEY, SMNVEV (reference sequence). CDR3 sequence: CASSYVGANYGYTF. The CDR3 nucleotides are TGTGCCAGCAGTTACGTCGGCGCTAACTATGGCTACACCTTC.

V and J are TRBV19 and TRBJ1-3; TRBD1 agrees at 9 bases. The J segment lost 4 bases and the V segment lost 5 bases, leaving 6 bases of the junction unmatched. CDR1 is LNHDA, CDR2 SQIVND, per germline (reference sequence). The CDR3 is 15 residues long. CDR3 in DNA: TGTGCCAGTAGTGCCACAGGGGGCTCCGGAAACACCATATATTTT. This gives the protein CASSATGGSGNTIYF.

This clonotype was found many times. The genes are TRBV5-6 and TRBJ1-2, with a weak D call TRBD1 (5 bases). Germline CDR1 reads SGHDT; CDR2 reads YYEEEE. The CDR3 is made up of 16 amino acids. V gave up 0 bases and J gave up 7 bases, with 19 bases separating them. This chain's CDR3 is CASSLGGPDLITGYTF. The CDR3 nucleotides read TGTGCCAGCAGCTTGGGGGGCCCGGACCTAATAACTGGCTACACCTTC.

The table lists this clonotype with many counts. This sequence joins TRBV27 and TRBJ2-7; D perhaps matches TRBD2 (5 bases). The ends were cut back, 0 bases at V and 2 bases at J, with 11 bases in the middle. Germline CDR1 and CDR2: MNHEY and SMNVEV (reference sequence). The CDR3 is 15 residues long. The CDR3 DNA reads as TGTGCCAGCAGTTTATCCGGCGGACTTACCTACGAGCAGTACTTC. This codes for CASSLSGGLTYEQYF.

This clonotype appeared a few times. The chain couples TRBV6-5 to TRBJ2-7; TRBD2 might be the D (5 bases). The CDR3 runs 13 residues. V was shortened by 10 bases and J by 3 bases, with 16 bases between the two germline ends. CDR1 is MNHEY and CDR2 is SVGAGI in the germline V gene. This CDR3 is CATTGKIGYEQYF. CDR3 nucleotide sequence: TGTGCCACTACCGGGAAAATTGGCTACGAGCAGTACTTC.

This clonotype was seen repeatedly, ten times or more. The chain couples TRBV13 to TRBJ1-1; the D gene is possibly TRBD1 (6 bases). Germline V gives CDR1 PRHDT, CDR2 FYEKMQ (reference sequence). This CDR3 contains 13 residues. V lost 1 base and J 6 bases, leaving 9 bases between the germline ends. CDR3 protein: CASSLEGEPEAFF. The CDR3 bases are TGTGCCAGCAGCTTAGAGGGGGAACCTGAAGCTTTCTTT.

In this sample, this clonotype turned up many times. The chain combines TRBV7-9 with TRBJ1-1, with 10 bases matching TRBD1. The CDR3 sequence is 16 residues long. Germline loops: CDR1 SEHNR, CDR2 FQNEAQ (reference sequence). Trimming took 5 bases from V and 8 from J; bases not matched to a gene: 14. CDR3 amino acids: CASSPQEGQGFGEAFF. The CDR3, as DNA: TGTGCCAGCAGCCCCCAGGAGGGACAGGGGTTTGGGGAAGCTTTCTTT.

A note on this clonotype: One end of the junction fails to match germline, which may point to a read error. CDR3 sequence (DNA): TGTGCCTACCATGGGATTCAGGGCGACTATGGCCACACCTTC. Translation gives CAYHGIQGDYGHTF. This chain connects TRBV30 to TRBJ1-2, with D possibly TRBD1 on 5 matching bases. The CDR3 runs to 14 residues. Germline CDR1 and CDR2: GTSNPN and SVGIG (reference sequence).